In this sample, the clone carrying this TCR beta chain turned up a few times. Its specificity is not known. Per the germline V gene, CDR1 is SQVTM and CDR2 is ANQGSEA. This CDR3 region has 13 residues. Unmatched junction bases numbered 8, after V lost 4 bases and J lost 6 bases. This specimen belongs to a study of shared clonotypes between healthy human individuals. Per the original methods: ImmunoSEQ output held junction-only sequences without quality scores, so filtering differed. Using immunoSEQ multiplex PCR, the repertoire was profiled, and TCRdb retains in-frame clones only, with some absent. V and J calls and clone size are given by that table; D and trimming were obtained from the DNA. The table lists about 2.4 million clones, approximately 92% of them singletons. Findings and caveats of the study: Among donors, clonotype sharing was expected to be affected by sequencing depth.

HIV-negative, healthy adults without recent acute infections or vaccinations were the donors. Sequencing used naive CD4+ T cells sorted from blood. Subset given: CD45RA+ positively selected. This clonotype was sampled from a man in his late teens or twenties in good health. The chain links TRBV29-1 to TRBJ1-2; 7 bases map to TRBD1. CDR3 loop: CSVVGGKGDGYTF. The DNA of the CDR3 is TGCAGCGTTGTAGGGGGCAAAGGGGATGGCTACACCTTC.